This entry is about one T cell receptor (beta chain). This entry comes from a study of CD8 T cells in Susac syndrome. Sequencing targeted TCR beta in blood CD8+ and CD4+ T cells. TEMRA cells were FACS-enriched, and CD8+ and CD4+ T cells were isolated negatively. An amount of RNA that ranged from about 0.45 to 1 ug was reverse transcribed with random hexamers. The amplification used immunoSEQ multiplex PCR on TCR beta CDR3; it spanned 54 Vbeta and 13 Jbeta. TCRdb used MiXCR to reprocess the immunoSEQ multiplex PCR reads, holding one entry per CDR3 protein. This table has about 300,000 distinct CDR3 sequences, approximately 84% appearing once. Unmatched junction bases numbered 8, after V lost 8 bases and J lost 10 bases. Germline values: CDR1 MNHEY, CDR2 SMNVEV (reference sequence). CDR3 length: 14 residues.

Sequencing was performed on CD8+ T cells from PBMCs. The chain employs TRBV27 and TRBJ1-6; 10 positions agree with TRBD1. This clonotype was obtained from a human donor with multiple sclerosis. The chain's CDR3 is CASGQTGGWSPLHF. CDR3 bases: TGTGCCAGCGGGCAGACAGGGGGCTGGTCACCCCTCCACTTT.